A selection of T cell receptor beta chains follows, all from one sample in a study of blood T cell repertoires in COVID-19. TCRdb's table, derived via immunoSEQ multiplex PCR, lists solely in-frame clones and lacks some. In the table there are more than 110,000 clones, over 60% of which are singletons. The material sequenced was peripheral blood. The source of these receptors is a woman aged 45-65 years with active or convalescent COVID-19. The CDR3 runs from the conserved cysteine through the conserved F or W. D genes are given only for firm matches. The size of a clone is reported for some rows only, either as once, few or many, or as a class for expanded clones.

CDR3nt: TGTGCCAGCACTACGGGGGGTATGAACACTGAAGCTTTCTTT; CDR3aa: CASTTGGMNTEAFF; abundance: few; v_gene: TRBV28; d_gene: -; j_gene: TRBJ1-1
CDR3nt: TGTGCCAGCAGCTTCGAGGCGAACACTGAAGCTTTCTTT; CDR3aa: CASSFEANTEAFF; abundance: -; v_gene: TRBV7-9; d_gene: -; j_gene: TRBJ1-1
CDR3nt: TGTGCCAGCAGCTTTCGGGGGGCTGGGAACACTGAAGCTTTCTTT; CDR3aa: CASSFRGAGNTEAFF; abundance: -; v_gene: TRBV7-9; d_gene: -; j_gene: TRBJ1-1
CDR3nt: TGTGCCAGCAGCTTAGTGGGGCAGGGAGGTGATGGCTACACCTTC; CDR3aa: CASSLVGQGGDGYTF; abundance: -; v_gene: TRBV7-2; d_gene: -; j_gene: TRBJ1-2
CDR3nt: TGTGCCAGCAGTTACGAGGCCAACACTGAAGCTTTCTTT; CDR3aa: CASSYEANTEAFF; abundance: -; v_gene: TRBV6-5; d_gene: -; j_gene: TRBJ1-1
CDR3nt: TGTGCCAGTAGTTCGGGGACAGGGGGAACTGGAAACACCATATATTTT; CDR3aa: CASSSGTGGTGNTIYF; abundance: -; v_gene: TRBV19; d_gene: TRBD1; j_gene: TRBJ1-3
CDR3nt: TGTGCCAGCAGCCCCCATGTGGAGTCCACTGAAGCTTTCTTT; CDR3aa: CASSPHVESTEAFF; abundance: once; v_gene: TRBV9; d_gene: -; j_gene: TRBJ1-1
CDR3nt: TGTGCCAGCAGCTCCGGACAGGGAGAAAATCAGCCCCAGCATTTT; CDR3aa: CASSSGQGENQPQHF; abundance: few; v_gene: TRBV5-8; d_gene: TRBD1; j_gene: TRBJ1-5
CDR3nt: TGTGCCAGCAGCTTTTTGGGCTACAGGGAGCTGTTTTTT; CDR3aa: CASSFLGYRELFF; abundance: -; v_gene: TRBV11-2; d_gene: -; j_gene: TRBJ2-2
CDR3nt: TGTGCCAGCATTCGGACTAGCGGGGTTCAAGAGACCCAGTACTTC; CDR3aa: CASIRTSGVQETQYF; abundance: -; v_gene: TRBV6-6; d_gene: TRBD2; j_gene: TRBJ2-5
CDR3nt: TGTGCCAGCAGCGTAGCGGGACATCCCACAGATACGCAGTATTTT; CDR3aa: CASSVAGHPTDTQYF; abundance: -; v_gene: TRBV7-3; d_gene: TRBD2; j_gene: TRBJ2-3
CDR3nt: TGTGCCAGCATCGCGACAGGGTCAGATACGCAGTATTTT; CDR3aa: CASIATGSDTQYF; abundance: -; v_gene: TRBV5-4; d_gene: TRBD1; j_gene: TRBJ2-3
CDR3nt: TGTGCCAGCAGCCAAGACAGGATCGCGGCTTTCTTT; CDR3aa: CASSQDRIAAFF; abundance: once; v_gene: TRBV14; d_gene: -; j_gene: TRBJ1-1
CDR3nt: TGTGCCAGTAGTGCAAGCGCAACTAATGAAAAACTGTTTTTT; CDR3aa: CASSASATNEKLFF; abundance: few; v_gene: TRBV19; d_gene: -; j_gene: TRBJ1-4
CDR3nt: TGTGCCAGCAGCTTATGGCAGGGTGACAATGAGCAGTTCTTC; CDR3aa: CASSLWQGDNEQFF; abundance: few; v_gene: TRBV11-3; d_gene: -; j_gene: TRBJ2-1
CDR3nt: TGTGCCAGCAGATATGTATCAACTAATGAAAAACTGTTTTTT; CDR3aa: CASRYVSTNEKLFF; abundance: -; v_gene: TRBV2; d_gene: -; j_gene: TRBJ1-4
CDR3nt: TGTGCCAGTAGTATGAGGACAGGGGAGGGCTATCAGCCCCAGCATTTT; CDR3aa: CASSMRTGEGYQPQHF; abundance: -; v_gene: TRBV19; d_gene: TRBD1; j_gene: TRBJ1-5
CDR3nt: TGTGCCTCCTCAACGAACGGGGGTGAAAAACTGTTTTTT; CDR3aa: CASSTNGGEKLFF; abundance: -; v_gene: TRBV19; d_gene: -; j_gene: TRBJ1-4
CDR3nt: TGTGCCACCAGCGATGGGAGCAGGAAAGCTTTCTTT; CDR3aa: CATSDGSRKAFF; abundance: -; v_gene: TRBV15; d_gene: -; j_gene: TRBJ1-1
CDR3nt: TGTGCCAGCAGCCCCACCGGACGGGGGGAAGCTTTCTTT; CDR3aa: CASSPTGRGEAFF; abundance: -; v_gene: TRBV3-1/TRBV3-2; d_gene: -; j_gene: TRBJ1-1
CDR3nt: TGTGCCAGCAGCGCGGACAGGGGTGGCTACACCTTC; CDR3aa: CASSADRGGYTF; abundance: few; v_gene: TRBV7-9; d_gene: TRBD1; j_gene: TRBJ1-2
CDR3nt: TGTGCCAGCAGCCCTAGAGGTGCTGGCTTGACTGAGCAGTTCTTC; CDR3aa: CASSPRGAGLTEQFF; abundance: few; v_gene: TRBV7-8; d_gene: -; j_gene: TRBJ2-1
CDR3nt: TGCGCCAGCAGCTTGGCCGGGGAGGGGAGGCACGAGCAGTACTTC; CDR3aa: CASSLAGEGRHEQYF; abundance: -; v_gene: TRBV5-1; d_gene: TRBD2; j_gene: TRBJ2-7
CDR3nt: TGTGCCTGGAGTCCCACCCCACTAGCGGGGGGGCGGGAGACCCAGTACTTC; CDR3aa: CAWSPTPLAGGRETQYF; abundance: -; v_gene: TRBV30; d_gene: TRBD2; j_gene: TRBJ2-5
CDR3nt: TGTGCCAGCAGTCGACTGCAGCCTCTCTCTGGAAACACCATATATTTT; CDR3aa: CASSRLQPLSGNTIYF; abundance: -; v_gene: TRBV7-9; d_gene: -; j_gene: TRBJ1-3
CDR3nt: TGTGCCAGCAGTGAATGGAGCGATACAGCTTTCTTT; CDR3aa: CASSEWSDTAFF; abundance: -; v_gene: TRBV25-1; d_gene: -; j_gene: TRBJ1-1
CDR3nt: TGTGCCAGCAGCCCTTGGACTAGCGGAGACGTGGGTGAGCAGTTCTTC; CDR3aa: CASSPWTSGDVGEQFF; abundance: -; v_gene: TRBV7-3; d_gene: TRBD2; j_gene: TRBJ2-1
CDR3nt: TGTGCCCGCTGGGGGGGCGGGGGAGGGGCCTACAATGAGCAGTTCTTC; CDR3aa: CARWGGGGGAYNEQFF; abundance: -; v_gene: TRBV27; d_gene: -; j_gene: TRBJ2-1
CDR3nt: TGCGCCAGCAGCCTCGGGGGGGACACTGAAGCTTTCTTT; CDR3aa: CASSLGGDTEAFF; abundance: -; v_gene: TRBV4-3; d_gene: -; j_gene: TRBJ1-1
CDR3nt: TGTGCCAGCAGCCACGCAGGGAAAACAACTGAAGCTTTCTTT; CDR3aa: CASSHAGKTTEAFF; abundance: -; v_gene: TRBV3-1/TRBV3-2; d_gene: -; j_gene: TRBJ1-1
CDR3nt: TGTGCCTGGAGTACTAGCGGGGATCCAGATACGCAGTATTTT; CDR3aa: CAWSTSGDPDTQYF; abundance: -; v_gene: TRBV30; d_gene: TRBD2; j_gene: TRBJ2-3
CDR3nt: TGTGCCAGCAGTTGGAGTGAAAGCTCCTACGAGCAGTACTTC; CDR3aa: CASSWSESSYEQYF; abundance: -; v_gene: TRBV27; d_gene: -; j_gene: TRBJ2-7
CDR3nt: TGTGCCATTAAAGCGGAGGGGTCCTACAATGAGCAGTTCTTC; CDR3aa: CAIKAEGSYNEQFF; abundance: -; v_gene: TRBV10-3; d_gene: -; j_gene: TRBJ2-1
CDR3nt: TGTGCCAGCAGCTTAGTCCCTAGCGGCCTCAATGAGCAGTTCTTC; CDR3aa: CASSLVPSGLNEQFF; abundance: -; v_gene: TRBV7-6; d_gene: TRBD2; j_gene: TRBJ2-1
CDR3nt: TGTGCCAGCAGTCCCCCCCCAGGCCGGGAGTACCTTAAGTTCTATGGCTACACCTTC; CDR3aa: CASSPPPGREYLKFYGYTF; abundance: -; v_gene: TRBV7-9; d_gene: -; j_gene: TRBJ1-2
CDR3nt: TGTGCCAGTAGTATTGTATCTGGGCGGGAGCTGTTTTTT; CDR3aa: CASSIVSGRELFF; abundance: -; v_gene: TRBV19; d_gene: -; j_gene: TRBJ2-2
CDR3nt: TGTGCCAGCAGCGGCAGACAGGGGGACTATGGCTACACCTTC; CDR3aa: CASSGRQGDYGYTF; abundance: -; v_gene: TRBV7-9; d_gene: TRBD1; j_gene: TRBJ1-2
CDR3nt: TGTGCCAGCGGCTCGAACGGGAACTATGGCTACACCTTC; CDR3aa: CASGSNGNYGYTF; abundance: -; v_gene: TRBV21-1; d_gene: -; j_gene: TRBJ1-2
CDR3nt: TGTGCCAGCAGCGTAGGGGCTACGACCGGGGAGCTGTTTTTT; CDR3aa: CASSVGATTGELFF; abundance: -; v_gene: TRBV9; d_gene: -; j_gene: TRBJ2-2
CDR3nt: TGTGCCAGCAGCTTGAAGCTGACGAACACCGGGGAGCTGTTTTTT; CDR3aa: CASSLKLTNTGELFF; abundance: few; v_gene: TRBV5-4; d_gene: -; j_gene: TRBJ2-2
CDR3nt: TGTGCCAGCCTCGGGACAGGGGGAGAAAAACTGTTTTTT; CDR3aa: CASLGTGGEKLFF; abundance: -; v_gene: TRBV28; d_gene: TRBD1; j_gene: TRBJ1-4
CDR3nt: TGCGCCCCTAAAATGTCGGGACAGGGGGTGGATGAGCAGTTCTTC; CDR3aa: CAPKMSGQGVDEQFF; abundance: -; v_gene: TRBV23-1; d_gene: TRBD1; j_gene: TRBJ2-1
CDR3nt: TGTGCCAGCAGTTCGATCCAAGCGGGAGGTTCCTACAATGAGCAGTTCTTC; CDR3aa: CASSSIQAGGSYNEQFF; abundance: -; v_gene: TRBV6-2/TRBV6-3; d_gene: TRBD2; j_gene: TRBJ2-1
CDR3nt: TGTGCCAGCAGCTTGGTGGGACTTAGGAACACTGAAGCTTTCTTT; CDR3aa: CASSLVGLRNTEAFF; abundance: -; v_gene: TRBV5-6; d_gene: -; j_gene: TRBJ1-1
CDR3nt: TGTGCCAGCAGTCCAGGGGGGACCTACGAGCAGTACTTC; CDR3aa: CASSPGGTYEQYF; abundance: -; v_gene: TRBV7-9; d_gene: -; j_gene: TRBJ2-7
CDR3nt: TGTGCCAGCAGTTTATGGGGGAGGCGGGGACAGGGGGGTGAAAAACTGTTTTTT; CDR3aa: CASSLWGRRGQGGEKLFF; abundance: -; v_gene: TRBV27; d_gene: TRBD1; j_gene: TRBJ1-4
CDR3nt: TGTGCCAGCAGCGTAGCCCCTCGAGAGTACGACACCATATATTTT; CDR3aa: CASSVAPREYDTIYF; abundance: -; v_gene: TRBV9; d_gene: -; j_gene: TRBJ1-3
CDR3nt: TGTGCCAGCAGCCTCCAGGGAAATCAGCCCCAGCATTTT; CDR3aa: CASSLQGNQPQHF; abundance: -; v_gene: TRBV7-8; d_gene: -; j_gene: TRBJ1-5
CDR3nt: TGTGCCAGTAGTGTGTCAGGGAGCAATCAGCCCCAGCATTTT; CDR3aa: CASSVSGSNQPQHF; abundance: -; v_gene: TRBV19; d_gene: -; j_gene: TRBJ1-5
CDR3nt: TGTGCCAGCAGCGCGCCCTACACAGATACGCAGTATTTT; CDR3aa: CASSAPYTDTQYF; abundance: -; v_gene: TRBV21-1; d_gene: -; j_gene: TRBJ2-3
CDR3nt: TGTGCCAGCACCACCGTTCGGGGGAATAATTCACCCCTCCACTTT; CDR3aa: CASTTVRGNNSPLHF; abundance: -; v_gene: TRBV7-2; d_gene: -; j_gene: TRBJ1-6